A single T cell receptor beta chain is shown here with its context. This specimen comes from a study of blood T cell repertoires in COVID-19. Study details: Collection of acute and convalescent COVID-19 samples took place in the United States, Italy and Spain. Sample material is recorded as cDNA or gDNA derived from T cells, B-cell-depleted T cells, or PBMCs.

The CDR3 loop spans 13 amino acids. Deletions cut 1 base from V and 6 bases from J, with 4 bases between. Authors' methods: Amplification of reference gene primers was used by the study to estimate nucleated cell counts. Profiling relied on immunoSEQ multiplex PCR, and the TCRdb table lists in-frame clones only, not all of them. D and trimming come from the DNA, and the V and J calls and clone size come from that table. The sample has around 97,000 clones, 87% seen once. The sequence derives from a man aged 45-65 years in a cohort sampled during active COVID-19. The V and J genes are TRBV12-3 or TRBV12-4 and TRBJ1-6; no clear D. The material sequenced was peripheral blood. CDR3 sequence: CASSLGGNSPLHF. CDR3 in DNA: TGTGCCAGCAGTTTAGGCGGTAATTCACCCCTCCACTTT.